The next 20 T cell receptor beta chains were all read from a single sample in a study of human T cells and chemical hapten exposure. The time point was: patch test 3, about 24 weeks after DPC sensitization. The treatment was: therapeutic diphenylcyclopropenone sensitization with weekly scalp DPC. TCRdb itself ran the RACE reads through MiXCR, one entry per CDR3 protein. The table has 50,000 to 65,000 distinct CDR3 sequences, 8% to 10% seen once. The specimen was whole blood, collected in connection with sensitization to the hapten diphenylcyclopropenone (DPC). These receptors came from a woman in her thirties or forties with alopecia areata. Some clones in this sample may be carry-over from other donors' samples.

V usage is TRBV7-3 and J usage is TRBJ2-7; D ambiguous. Per the germline V gene, CDR1 is SGHTA and CDR2 is FQGTGA. The CDR3 is made up of 14 amino acids. V was trimmed by 5 bases and J by 0 bases, leaving 11 bases between them. CDR3 in amino acids: CASSIGPGSYEQYF. CDR3 DNA sequence: TGTGCCAGCAGCATCGGTCCGGGCTCCTACGAGCAGTACTTC.

This clonotype came up many times. The chain couples TRBV19 to TRBJ2-7; D remains ambiguous. This CDR3 is built from 12 residues. V gave up 5 bases and J gave up 5 bases, with 10 bases separating them. The germline CDR1 and CDR2 sequences are LNHDA and SQIVND (reference sequence). In nucleotides, the CDR3 is TGTGCCAGTAGTCTAATCGGCGACGAGCAGTACTTC. Translated: CASSLIGDEQYF.

There are many counts of this clonotype. CDR3 bases: TGTGCCAGCTCACCACCGTCGGGTGCCTATGGCTACACCTTC. Encoded protein: CASSPPSGAYGYTF. This chain connects TRBV18 to TRBJ1-2; D not certain. Per germline, CDR1 KGHSH and CDR2 LQKENI. CDR3 length equals 14 residues. V lost 0 bases and J 4 bases, leaving 9 bases between the germline ends. The variable domain in full, with the rest retrieved from reference TRBV18 and TRBJ1-2, is NAGVMQNPRHLVRRRGQEARLRCSPMKGHSHVYWYRQLPEEGLKFMVYLQKENIIDESGMPKERFSAEFPKEGPSILRIQQVVRGDSAAYFCASSPPSGAYGYTFGSGTRLTVV.

The rearrangement joins TRBV27 to TRBJ2-7; D gene ambiguous. The CDR3 length is 14 residues. The V and J ends lost 0 bases and 3 bases respectively, with 9 bases between them. Germline CDR1 MNHEY, CDR2 SMNVEV (reference sequence). The CDR3 protein is CASSLSGLNYEQYF. CDR3 DNA sequence: TGTGCCAGCAGTTTATCAGGGCTGAACTACGAGCAGTACTTC.

This clonotype has ten or more counts. CDR3 bases: TGCAGCGTTGAAGCCTATGACGTCCTGACTTTC. Its translation: CSVEAYDVLTF. The chain employs TRBV29-1 and TRBJ2-6; D is unresolved. The germline V and J ends were trimmed by 1 base and 11 bases, with 6 bases remaining between them. CDR3 length equals 11 residues. Germline lookup yields CDR1 SQVTM and CDR2 ANQGSEA. Looking up the rest from reference TRBV29-1 and TRBJ2-6 gives the full variable domain: SAVISQKPSRDICQRGTSLTIQCQVDSQVTMMFWYRQQPGQSLTLIATANQGSEATYESGFVIDKFPISRPNLTFSTLTVSNMSPEDSSIYLCSVEAYDVLTFGAGSRLTVL.

This clonotype came up many times. V and J are TRBV6-2 or TRBV6-3 and TRBJ1-5, with 8 bases aligning to TRBD1. With 2 bases clipped from V and 7 bases from J, the junction kept 7 bases outside the gene matches. From germline, CDR1 is MNHEY and CDR2 SVGEGT. The CDR3 runs to 15 residues. This CDR3 reads CASSYPGQGEQPQHF. CDR3 nucleotide sequence: TGTGCCAGCAGTTACCCTGGACAGGGTGAACAGCCCCAGCATTTT.

At least ten counts were recorded for this clonotype. The rearrangement uses TRBV5-1 and TRBJ2-3; D uncertain. Germline V gene lookup returns CDR1 SGHRS and CDR2 YFSETQ. The length of the CDR3 is 14 residues. Trimming shortened V by 6 bases and J by 1 base, and 12 bases separated the two germline ends. The chain's CDR3 is CASKEVLGTDTQYF. DNA of the CDR3: TGCGCCAGCAAGGAAGTTCTGGGCACAGATACGCAGTATTTT.

This clonotype was detected only a few times. The rearrangement joins TRBV7-6 to TRBJ1-3; D is uncertain. The CDR3 consists of 13 residues. CDR1 is SGHVS and CDR2 is FNYEAQ in the germline V gene. Deletions cut 5 bases from V and 3 bases from J, with 8 bases between. CDR3 nucleotide sequence: TGTGCCAGCAGCCCACCCGATGGAAACACCATATATTTT. The encoded protein is CASSPPDGNTIYF.

This clonotype showed up just a few times. The chain recombines TRBV12-3 or TRBV12-4 with TRBJ2-7, with TRBD2 identical over 8 bases. With 3 bases clipped from V and 2 bases from J, the junction kept 6 bases outside the gene matches. CDR3 length: 15 residues. This CDR3 reads CASSLRGETTYEQYF. CDR3 DNA: TGTGCCAGCAGTTTGCGGGGGGAAACTACCTACGAGCAGTACTTC.

Here the CDR3 reads CASSPSRSVDTQYF. DNA for the CDR3: TGTGCCAGCAGCCCCTCCCGGTCGGTAGATACGCAGTATTTT. This sequence joins TRBV7-3 and TRBJ2-3, with D unclear. The CDR3 contains 14 residues. Looked up from germline, CDR1 is SGHTA and CDR2 is FQGTGA. Trimming pared 5 bases from V and 5 bases from J, leaving 14 bases between.

This clonotype has just a few counts. The chain links TRBV6-1 to TRBJ1-4; D perhaps matches TRBD1 (6 bases). The CDR3 runs 14 residues. Germline V lookup: CDR1 MNHNS, CDR2 SASEGT. The V end was cut by 7 bases, the J end by 7 bases, with 16 bases between. The CDR3 here is CASTPGGLAEKLFF. For the CDR3, the DNA is TGTGCCAGCACACCGGGGGGGCTTGCTGAAAAACTGTTTTTT.

This clonotype occurred many times. The chain carries TRBV30 and TRBJ1-2; a possible D gene is TRBD1 (5 bases). The germline gives CDR1 GTSNPN, CDR2 SVGIG (reference sequence). With 4 bases removed from V and 4 bases from J, the gap between germline ends came to 16 bases. CDR3 length: 14 amino acids. CDR3 bases: TGTGCCTGGAAGTACCGGGGGACCGTCTATGGCTACACCTTC. Protein: CAWKYRGTVYGYTF.

This clonotype was detected a few times. This chain uses TRBV7-9 with TRBJ2-7; 9 bases line up with TRBD1. The CDR3 covers 14 residues. Germline V CDR1 and CDR2: SEHNR, FQNEAQ (reference sequence). V trimming: 2 bases; J trimming: 3 bases; junction bases outside the gene matches: 2. This CDR3 reads CASSLTGGFYEQYF. In DNA, the CDR3 is TGTGCCAGCAGCTTAACAGGGGGCTTCTACGAGCAGTACTTC.

The sample holds a few counts of this clonotype. The chain is built from TRBV10-3 and TRBJ1-4, with D unresolved. Germline CDR1 reads ENHRY; CDR2 reads SYGVKD. V was cut by 0 bases and J by 3 bases, with 11 bases left in between. The CDR3 contains 16 residues. The CDR3 nucleotides read TGTGCCATCAGTGAGTCCCACCCGAAGGCTAATGAAAAACTGTTTTTT. It specifies CAISESHPKANEKLFF.

This clonotype was detected many times. This sequence joins TRBV12-3 or TRBV12-4 and TRBJ2-3; 11 bases fit TRBD2. Germline trimming cut 2 bases from V and 5 bases from J; bases unmatched to any gene: 6. The CDR3 is made up of 16 amino acids. CDR3 in DNA: TGTGCCAGCAGTTTAAGACTAGCGGGGAGCGGAGATACGCAGTATTTT. Translating gives CASSLRLAGSGDTQYF.

The CDR3 region is CASSLETGYYYEQYF. DNA for the CDR3: TGTGCCAGCAGCTTGGAGACAGGGTATTACTACGAGCAGTACTTC. This sequence joins TRBV11-2 and TRBJ2-7; 7 nucleotides line up with TRBD1. Trimming cost V 3 bases and J 3 bases; bases outside gene matches: 8. The CDR3 consists of 15 residues. Germline V gives CDR1 SGHAT, CDR2 FQNNGV.

This sequence joins TRBV27 and TRBJ2-7, with D unclear. CDR1 and CDR2 from the germline V gene are MNHEY and SMNVEV (reference sequence). This CDR3 is 14 amino acids long. V lost 5 bases to trimming and J lost 2 bases, with 13 bases between them. CDR3 region: CASSQYTGTYEQYF. The CDR3 bases are TGTGCCAGCAGTCAGTACACGGGTACCTACGAGCAGTACTTC.

This clonotype was seen more than once but under ten times. The chain links TRBV30 to TRBJ2-2; D remains unclear. V lost 3 bases and J 0 bases, leaving 11 bases between the germline ends. This CDR3 region has 15 residues. Germline V lookup: CDR1 GTSNPN, CDR2 SVGIG (reference sequence). CDR3 DNA: TGTGCCTGGAGGTCGGGCAGCACGAACACCGGGGAGCTGTTTTTT. Translated: CAWRSGSTNTGELFF.

This clonotype has a handful of counts. The chain employs TRBV4-1 and TRBJ2-3; weak D call: TRBD2 (6 bases). V dropped 0 bases and J dropped 3 bases, with 13 bases sitting between them. The CDR3 contains 16 residues. Per the germline V gene, CDR1 is MGHRA and CDR2 is YSYEKL. As DNA, the CDR3 is TGCGCCAGCAGCCAAGAACCGGGCGGGGAGACAGATACGCAGTATTTT. Translation: CASSQEPGGETDTQYF.

The J gene is TRBJ2-7, the V gene TRBV9; D is perhaps TRBD2 (5 bases). The germline gives CDR1 SGDLS, CDR2 YYNGEE. V was trimmed by 3 bases and J by 12 bases, leaving 16 bases between them. This CDR3 contains 12 residues. The chain's CDR3 is CASSGAGGRAYF. The CDR3 region has the DNA TGTGCCAGCAGCGGAGCCGGAGGCCGAGCGTACTTC.